This T cell receptor (beta chain) was recovered during a study of blood T cell repertoires in COVID-19. The CDR3 spans 14 residues. CDR1 SGHRS and CDR2 YFSETQ come from the germline V gene. Trimming took off 3 bases at V and 8 bases at J, with 12 bases between the two ends. Libraries were prepared by immunoSEQ multiplex PCR; TCRdb keeps only in-frame clonotypes and omits some of them. The sample carries about 270,000 clones, 80% to 90% recorded once. Which cohort a participant joined came from the clinical history participants gave. The receptor was derived from a woman aged 18-35 years who had recovered from COVID-19. The J gene is TRBJ2-6, the V gene TRBV5-1, with D unclear. The specimen was PBMCs or T cells enriched from blood (not recorded which). In DNA form, the CDR3 reads TGCGCCAGCAGCTCCTTGAGAAGAACCAACGTCCTGACTTTC. This gives the protein CASSSLRRTNVLTF. Using reference TRBV5-1 and TRBJ2-6 for the parts outside the CDR3, the full variable domain is KAGVTQTPRYLIKTRGQQVTLSCSPISGHRSVSWYQQTPGQGLQFLFEYFSETQRNKGNFPGRFSGRQFSNSRSEMNVSTLELGDSALYLCASSSLRRTNVLTFGAGSRLTVL.